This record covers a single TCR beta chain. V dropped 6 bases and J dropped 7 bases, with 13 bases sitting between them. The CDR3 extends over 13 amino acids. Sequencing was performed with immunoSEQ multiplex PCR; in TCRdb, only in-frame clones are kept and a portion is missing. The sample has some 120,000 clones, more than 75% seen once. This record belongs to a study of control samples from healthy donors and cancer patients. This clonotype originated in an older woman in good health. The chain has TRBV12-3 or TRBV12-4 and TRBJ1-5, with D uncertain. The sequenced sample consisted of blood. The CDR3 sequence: CASRGTEYQPQHF. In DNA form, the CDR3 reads TGTGCCAGCAGGGGCACGGAATACCAGCCCCAGCATTTT.